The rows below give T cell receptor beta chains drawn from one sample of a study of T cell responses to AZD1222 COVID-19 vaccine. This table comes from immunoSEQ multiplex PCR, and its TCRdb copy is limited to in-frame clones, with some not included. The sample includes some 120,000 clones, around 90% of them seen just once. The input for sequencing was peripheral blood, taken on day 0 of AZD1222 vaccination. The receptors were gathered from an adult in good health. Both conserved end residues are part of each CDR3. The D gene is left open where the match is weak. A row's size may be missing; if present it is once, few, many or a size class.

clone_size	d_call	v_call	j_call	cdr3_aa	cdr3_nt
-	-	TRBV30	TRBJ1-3	CAWGSSGNTIYF	TGTGCCTGGGGCAGCTCTGGAAACACCATATATTTT
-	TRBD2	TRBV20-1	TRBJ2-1	CSATGLAGQFF	TGCAGTGCGACGGGACTAGCCGGGCAGTTCTTC
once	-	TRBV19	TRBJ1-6	CASSGPGTLHF	TGTGCCAGTAGTGGGCCGGGAACCCTCCACTTT
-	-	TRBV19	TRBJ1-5	CASSSGLAQPQHF	TGTGCCAGTAGCAGTGGTCTAGCTCAGCCCCAGCATTTT
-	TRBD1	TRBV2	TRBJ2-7	CASTMRAGTEYEQYF	TGTGCCAGCACGATGAGAGCCGGGACAGAGTACGAGCAGTACTTC
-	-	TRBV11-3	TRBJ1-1	CASSLAGDNTEAFF	TGTGCCAGCAGCTTAGCAGGGGATAACACTGAAGCTTTCTTT
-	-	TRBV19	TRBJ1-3	CASSGPGRLSGNTIYF	TGTGCCAGTAGTGGGCCGGGACGGCTCTCTGGAAACACCATATATTTT
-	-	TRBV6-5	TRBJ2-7	CASSSRRLSYEQYF	TGTGCCAGCAGCTCGAGGAGGCTGTCCTACGAGCAGTACTTC
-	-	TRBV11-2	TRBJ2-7	CASSLVGRGPYEQYF	TGTGCCAGCAGCTTAGTAGGCAGAGGCCCCTACGAGCAGTACTTC
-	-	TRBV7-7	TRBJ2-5	CASSLASGSNLQETQYF	TGTGCCAGCAGCTTAGCTAGCGGAAGCAACCTCCAAGAGACCCAGTACTTC
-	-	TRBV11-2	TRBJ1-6	CASSRGTNSPLHF	TGTGCCAGCAGCCGGGGGACTAATTCACCCCTCCACTTT
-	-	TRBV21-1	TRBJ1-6	CASRNGAPGRLNSPLHF	TGTGCCAGCAGGAACGGGGCCCCGGGACGACTTAATTCACCCCTCCACTTT
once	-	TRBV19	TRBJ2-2	CASSMGGHTGELFF	TGTGCCAGTAGTATGGGGGGTCACACCGGGGAGCTGTTTTTT
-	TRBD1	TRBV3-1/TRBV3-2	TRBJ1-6	CASSQDGQGRNSPLHF	TGTGCCAGCAGCCAAGACGGACAGGGACGTAATTCACCCCTCCACTTT
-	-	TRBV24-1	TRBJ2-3	CATSDLGDTQYF	TGTGCCACCAGTGATTTGGGTGATACGCAGTATTTT
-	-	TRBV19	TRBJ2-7	CASSRGVAAEQYF	TGTGCCAGTAGTAGGGGGGTTGCGGCCGAGCAGTACTTC
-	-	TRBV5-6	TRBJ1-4	CASSLLSAATNEKLFF	TGTGCCAGCAGCCTTCTAAGTGCGGCGACTAATGAAAAACTGTTTTTT
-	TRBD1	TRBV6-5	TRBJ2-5	CASSPTGEETQYF	TGTGCCAGCAGTCCTACAGGGGAAGAGACCCAGTACTTC
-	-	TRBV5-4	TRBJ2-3	CASSLGQPTDTQYF	TGTGCCAGCAGCTTGGGACAGCCCACAGATACGCAGTATTTT
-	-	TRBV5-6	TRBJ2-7	CASSLQYEQYF	TGTGCCAGCAGCTTACAGTACGAGCAGTACTTC
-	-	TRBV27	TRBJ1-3	CASSLTGLSGNTIYF	TGTGCCAGCAGTTTAACGGGGCTCTCTGGAAACACCATATATTTT
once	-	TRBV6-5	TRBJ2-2	CASSSRITGTGELFF	TGTGCCAGCAGTTCCCGGATAACAGGCACCGGGGAGCTGTTTTTT
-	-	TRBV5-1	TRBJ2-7	CASSTRTEPYEQYF	TGCGCCAGCAGCACTAGGACTGAACCGTACGAGCAGTACTTC
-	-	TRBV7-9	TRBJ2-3	CASTDTQYF	TGTGCCAGCACAGATACGCAGTATTTT
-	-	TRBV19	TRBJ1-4	CASSIGRGREKLFF	TGTGCCAGTAGTATAGGCAGGGGAAGGGAAAAACTGTTTTTT
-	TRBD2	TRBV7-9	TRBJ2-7	CASSYGLAGEILSYEQYF	TGTGCCAGCAGCTACGGACTAGCGGGAGAGATTCTAAGCTACGAGCAGTACTTC
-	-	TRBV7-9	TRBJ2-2	CASSFSPGDTGELFF	TGTGCCAGCAGCTTTTCTCCGGGGGACACCGGGGAGCTGTTTTTT
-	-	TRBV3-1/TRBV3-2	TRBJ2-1	CASSQQDLIPQFF	TGTGCCAGCAGCCAGCAAGACCTCATTCCGCAGTTCTTC
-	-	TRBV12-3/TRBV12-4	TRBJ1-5	CASTDRGNQPQHF	TGTGCCAGCACCGATCGGGGCAATCAGCCCCAGCATTTT
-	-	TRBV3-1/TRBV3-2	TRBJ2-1	CASSQGPHGNEQFF	TGTGCCAGCAGCCAAGGTCCCCACGGCAATGAGCAGTTCTTC
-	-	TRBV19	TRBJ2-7	CASSTDNQQYF	TGTGCCAGTAGTACGGACAACCAGCAGTACTTC
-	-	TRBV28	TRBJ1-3	CASPNDSGNTIYF	TGTGCCAGCCCCAATGACTCTGGAAACACCATATATTTT
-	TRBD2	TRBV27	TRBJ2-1	CASSLSGTSGGAVGISSYNEQFF	TGTGCCAGCAGTTTATCCGGGACTAGCGGGGGGGCCGTCGGGATTAGTTCCTACAATGAGCAGTTCTTC
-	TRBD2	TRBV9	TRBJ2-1	CASSVRSGRGNEQFF	TGTGCCAGCAGCGTACGTAGCGGGAGGGGCAATGAGCAGTTCTTC
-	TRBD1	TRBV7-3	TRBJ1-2	CASSLTGQNYGYTF	TGTGCCAGCAGCTTGACAGGGCAAAACTATGGCTACACCTTC
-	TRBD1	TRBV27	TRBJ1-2	CASCRPGQSYGYTF	TGTGCCAGCTGCCGACCGGGACAGAGCTATGGCTACACCTTC
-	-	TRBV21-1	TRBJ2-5	CASSKGEGVLETQYF	TGTGCCAGCAGCAAAGGGGAGGGAGTGCTCGAGACCCAGTACTTC
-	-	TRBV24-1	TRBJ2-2	CATSDLSRGGTGELFF	TGTGCCACCAGTGATTTGTCCAGGGGAGGCACCGGGGAGCTGTTTTTT
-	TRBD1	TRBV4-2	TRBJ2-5	CASSQVARQGAGETQYF	TGTGCCAGCAGCCAAGTCGCCCGTCAGGGGGCCGGAGAGACCCAGTACTTC
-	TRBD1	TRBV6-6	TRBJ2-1	CASSTSDRYNEQFF	TGTGCCAGCAGTACCTCGGACAGGTACAATGAGCAGTTCTTC
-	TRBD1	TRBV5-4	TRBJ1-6	CASSLYGTAVSPLHF	TGTGCCAGCAGCTTATACGGGACAGCCGTATCACCCCTCCACTTT